Listed below are T cell receptor beta chains from one sample, sequenced in a study of T cells in Graves' hyperthyroidism and ophthalmopathy. Via MiXCR, TCRdb re-called the multiplex PCR reads, giving one row per CDR3 protein. The data contain around 620,000 distinct CDR3 sequences, approximately 15% of them seen just once; the ten biggest clones take up about 6.6%. The sample consisted of blood. Source of these receptors: a woman under 30 with Graves' ophthalmopathy. Both conserved end residues are part of each CDR3. The D gene is left open where the match is weak. Size values are once, few and many counts, or a class for expanded clones, and some rows have none.

size	V	D	J	DNA	CDR3
-	TRBV6-1	TRBD2	TRBJ2-1	TGTGCCAGCAGGACTCCGGGACTAGCGGACTACAATGAGCAGTTCTTC	CASRTPGLADYNEQFF
many	TRBV7-2	-	TRBJ2-5	TGTGCCAGCAGCTTGTGGGGCCGGGAGACCCAGTACTTC	CASSLWGRETQYF
many	TRBV10-3	TRBD1	TRBJ1-1	TGTGCCATCAGTGGGAAGGTTGGGAGCTCAGGGGGGAGCACTGAAGCTTTCTTT	CAISGKVGSSGGSTEAFF
many	TRBV27	-	TRBJ2-7	TGTGCCAGCAGTGAGAGGGGTTCGGTCTACGAGCAGTACTTC	CASSERGSVYEQYF
many	TRBV27	-	TRBJ2-7	TGTGCCAGCAGTTTATCCCCCGCCTACGAGCAGTACTTC	CASSLSPAYEQYF
many	TRBV28	TRBD2	TRBJ2-1	TGTGCCACCCGGACTAGCGGTGCCTACAATGAGCAGTTCTTC	CATRTSGAYNEQFF
many	TRBV18	TRBD2	TRBJ2-7	TGTGCCAGCTCATCGACCGGGACTAGTCACTACGAGCAGTACTTC	CASSSTGTSHYEQYF
once	TRBV7-2	TRBD2	TRBJ2-7	TGTGCCAGCAGCACTCAGACTAGCGGGAACCAGCAGTACTTC	CASSTQTSGNQQYF
many	TRBV6-1	TRBD1	TRBJ2-7	TGTGCCAGCAGTTACGGGACAGGGGGGGACGAGCAGTACTTC	CASSYGTGGDEQYF
many	TRBV5-1	TRBD2	TRBJ2-1	TGCGCCAGCAGCTTCTCTCAACTAGCGGCTAACAATGAGCAGTTCTTC	CASSFSQLAANNEQFF
many	TRBV5-8	TRBD1	TRBJ2-7	TGTGCCAGCAGCTTGTGGGACAGCACCTACGAGCAGTACTTC	CASSLWDSTYEQYF
many	TRBV27	TRBD1	TRBJ2-1	TGTGCCAGCAGTTCGTCGACAGGGGGCAATGAGCAGTTCTTC	CASSSSTGGNEQFF
many	TRBV7-3	TRBD2	TRBJ2-1	TGTGCCAGCAGCTTAGGGACGGGAGGCCTCTACAATGAGCAGTTCTTC	CASSLGTGGLYNEQFF
many	TRBV20-1	TRBD1	TRBJ2-4	TGCAGTGCTAGTGCCATAAGGACAGGGGTATACATTCAGTACTTC	CSASAIRTGVYIQYF
many	TRBV11-2	TRBD1	TRBJ2-7	TGTGCCAGCAGCTTAGGGCGACAGGGCCACGAGCAGTACTTC	CASSLGRQGHEQYF
many	TRBV13	TRBD1	TRBJ2-1	TGTGCCAGCAGCTTCCCTGGGACAGGGACTTACAATGAGCAGTTCTTC	CASSFPGTGTYNEQFF
few	TRBV24-1	TRBD2	TRBJ2-1	TGTGCCACCAGTCTCGGACTAGCGGGAGTTGACAATGAGCAGTTCTTC	CATSLGLAGVDNEQFF
-	TRBV6-5	-	TRBJ1-5	TGTGCCAGCAGTATACGGGGGGCCCGGAGTCAGCCCCAGCATTTT	CASSIRGARSQPQHF
many	TRBV5-1	-	TRBJ2-3	TGCGCCAGCAGCGAGGATGGGGGAGCTAGCACAGATACGCAGTATTTT	CASSEDGGASTDTQYF
many	TRBV7-3	TRBD1	TRBJ2-7	TGTGCCAGCAGCTTAATGGGGCCGGGACAGGGTGGCGAGCAGTACTTC	CASSLMGPGQGGEQYF
few	TRBV10-3	-	TRBJ2-5	TGTGCCATCAGCCTAGGGACAACGTACCAAGAGACCCAGTACTTC	CAISLGTTYQETQYF
-	TRBV19	-	TRBJ1-2	TGTGCCAGTAGTATAGAAACACAGCTATATGGCTACACCTTC	CASSIETQLYGYTF
many	TRBV6-1	TRBD1	TRBJ1-5	TGTGCCAGCAGTGAACAGGGGGCAAATCAGCCCCAGCATTTT	CASSEQGANQPQHF
many	TRBV28	TRBD1	TRBJ1-5	TGTGCCAGCAGTTTAACCGGGGACAGCCAGCCCCAGCATTTT	CASSLTGDSQPQHF
many	TRBV7-2	-	TRBJ1-2	TGTGCCAGCAGCGTCCCGGGACCGCAGTCAAGTGGCTACACCTTC	CASSVPGPQSSGYTF
few	TRBV20-1	TRBD2	TRBJ2-1	TGCAGCACCGGACTAGCGGGTAGCTCCTACAATGAGCAGTTCTTC	CSTGLAGSSYNEQFF
many	TRBV20-1	TRBD1	TRBJ2-7	TGCAGTGCTAGTTCCGGACAGGGGGCGGGCGAGCAGTACTTC	CSASSGQGAGEQYF
many	TRBV28	-	TRBJ1-2	TGTGCCAGCAAGGAAAAAGGGCTGGGCAAGGACTATGGCTACACCTTC	CASKEKGLGKDYGYTF
few	TRBV11-3	TRBD2	TRBJ2-2	TGTGCCAGCAGCTTAGGGGCGGGAGGAACCGGGGAGCTGTTTTTT	CASSLGAGGTGELFF
many	TRBV30	-	TRBJ1-1	TGTGCCTGGAGTGTCGGTCAAAGTGAAGCTTTCTTT	CAWSVGQSEAFF
-	TRBV4-1	TRBD2	TRBJ2-3	TGCGCCAGCAGCCAAGATAGTAAGCGGGAGGGGTCAGATACGCAGTATTTT	CASSQDSKREGSDTQYF
many	TRBV29-1	-	TRBJ2-7	TGCAGCGTTGAAGTCTTGGGGGGGGGGCCCTACGAGCAGTACTTC	CSVEVLGGGPYEQYF
-	TRBV28	-	TRBJ1-1	-	CASSSSGQGSPEAFF
-	TRBV29-1	TRBD1	TRBJ1-5	TGCAGCGTCAGGGGGCTCGGGCGTGGTCAGCCCCAGCATTTT	CSVRGLGRGQPQHF
-	TRBV28	TRBD2	TRBJ2-3	TGTGCCAGCAGTTCCCCTAGCGGGAGGCCTCGGAAAGATACGCAGTATTTT	CASSSPSGRPRKDTQYF
many	TRBV27	TRBD2	TRBJ2-1	TGTGCCAGCAGTCCGGGGCTAGCGGGTGTCCCCAATGAGCAGTTCTTC	CASSPGLAGVPNEQFF
many	TRBV7-9	-	TRBJ1-1	TGTGCCAGCAGCCCGGGGGGAGGGGGGGCTTGGAACACTGAAGCTTTCTTT	CASSPGGGGAWNTEAFF
many	TRBV2	TRBD1	TRBJ2-4	TGTGCCAGCAGGGCACGACAGGGGGCGATTGGACGCATTCAGTACTTC	CASRARQGAIGRIQYF
few	TRBV6-1	-	TRBJ1-2	TGTGCCAGCAACGAAAGCGGCAGAATTAACTATGGCTACACCTTC	CASNESGRINYGYTF
many	TRBV11-1	-	TRBJ2-1	TGTGCCAGCAGCCCCTCCCACGTACCGGGCGACAATGAGCAGTTCTTC	CASSPSHVPGDNEQFF
many	TRBV2	-	TRBJ2-3	TGTGCCAGCAGTGAAATGGCGGGAAGGACAGATACGCAGTATTTT	CASSEMAGRTDTQYF
many	TRBV27	-	TRBJ1-5	TGTGCCAGCAGTTTACAGGGAGCCAATCGGCCCCAGCATTTT	CASSLQGANRPQHF